The 6 T cell receptor beta chains listed next were all sequenced from one sample in a study of T-cell reconstitution after alpha-beta-depleted transplantation in children (dated by TCRdb to 2016 to 2018). Preparation of the library involved PCR. Sequencing was carried out with an Illumina HiSeq 2500. TCR libraries were prepared with molecular barcoding, using unique molecular identifiers to normalize TCRbeta repertoire quantification. TCRdb itself trimmed the public reads at Q25 with fastp, ran MiXCR and retained productive beta chains. For every CDR3 protein sequence, its rows merge into one entry that carries the most common genes and DNA. The sample table shows 140,000 or so distinct CDR3 sequences, and 8% to 10% are seen once. Roughly 18% of the sample lies in the top ten. Sample treatment or condition, as interpreted from the label and publication: allogeneic hematopoietic cell transplantation with graft depleted of TCRalphabeta T cells and CD19 B cells.

The sample here was PBMCs, mostly from graft donor cells, taken 180 days after TCRalphabeta/CD19-depleted stem cell transplant. All receptors come from a female patient between 2 and 15 years old who had a stem cell transplant for congenital amegakaryocytic thrombocytopenia, so the T cells may come from the graft donor.

In its sample, this clonotype was seen a few times. V usage is TRBV5-1 and J usage is TRBJ2-1; perhaps D is TRBD1 or TRBD2 (6 bases each). The CDR3 has 15 amino acids. Trimming removed 0 bases at V and 5 bases at J, with 12 bases between. Germline values: CDR1 SGHRS, CDR2 YFSETQ. In DNA form, the CDR3 reads TGCGCCAGCAGCTTGGGCCAGGGGAGGAACAATGAGCAGTTCTTC. This codes for CASSLGQGRNNEQFF.

About this clonotype: The junction differs from germline at one of its ends, possibly a read error. V usage is TRBV12-3 or TRBV12-4 and J usage is TRBJ1-6, with 7 bases aligning to TRBD1. The CDR3 covers 15 residues. The CDR3 DNA is TGTGCCAGCACCCCGACAGGGAACTATAATTCACACCTCCACTTT. Translation: CASTPTGNYNSHLHF.

This clonotype was picked up a small number of times. The chain has TRBV27 and TRBJ2-3; D call uncertain. The V end lost 2 bases, the J end lost 6 bases, and 15 bases lay between the germline ends. The germline CDR1 and CDR2 sequences are MNHEY and SMNVEV (reference sequence). CDR3 size: 15 residues. CDR3 loop: CASSLPGRPTDTQYF. The CDR3 nucleotides are TGTGCCAGCAGTTTACCGGGTCGCCCGACCGATACGCAGTATTTT.

Ten or more counts support this clonotype. One end of the junction is discordant with germline, which a read error may explain. The chain links TRBV5-1 to TRBJ2-1; 8 bases map to TRBD1. Germline values: CDR1 SGHRS, CDR2 YFSETQ. This CDR3 region has 13 residues. CDR3 region: CASSLDRVNEQFF. CDR3 nucleotides: TGCGCCAGCAGTTTGGACAGGGTCAATGAGCAGTTCTTC.

This clonotype came up a few times. The junction does not match germline at one end; this may be a read error. V and J are TRBV7-3 and TRBJ2-6; D is possibly TRBD1 (6 bases). Germline CDR1 and CDR2: SGHTA and FQGTGA. This CDR3 is built from 16 residues. The CDR3 DNA reads as TGTGCCAGCAGCTCAAATACAGGGTCTGGGGCCAACGGCCTGACTTTC. Translation gives CASSSNTGSGANGLTF.

This clonotype was seen repeatedly, ten times or more. This rearrangement joins TRBV12-3 or TRBV12-4 to TRBJ2-7; TRBD1 agrees at 8 bases. This CDR3 contains 15 residues. Losses at the gene ends were 5 bases for V and 0 bases for J; bases not matched to a gene: 6. CDR3 residues: CASSGPGQASYEQYF. The CDR3 region has the DNA TGTGCCAGCAGTGGACCGGGACAGGCCTCCTACGAGCAGTACTTC.